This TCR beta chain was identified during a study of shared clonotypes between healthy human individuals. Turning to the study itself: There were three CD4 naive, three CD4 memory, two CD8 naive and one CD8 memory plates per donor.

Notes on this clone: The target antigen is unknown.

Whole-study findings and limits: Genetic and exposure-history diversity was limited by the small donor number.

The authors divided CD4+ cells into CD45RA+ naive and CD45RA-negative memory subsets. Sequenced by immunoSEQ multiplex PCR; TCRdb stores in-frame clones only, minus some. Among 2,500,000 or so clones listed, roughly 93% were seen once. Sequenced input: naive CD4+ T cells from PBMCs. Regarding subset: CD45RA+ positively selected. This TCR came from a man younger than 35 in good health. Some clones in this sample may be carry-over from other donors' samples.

The CDR3 spells CASSLGQPEAFF. CDR3 bases: TGTGCCAGCAGCTTAGGGCAGCCCGAAGCTTTCTTT. The chain uses TRBV7-9 and TRBJ1-1, with D uncertain. Germline V gives CDR1 SEHNR, CDR2 FQNEAQ (reference sequence). V lost 1 base to trimming and J lost 8 bases, with 8 bases between them. The CDR3 loop spans 12 amino acids.